This note documents a single T cell receptor beta chain sequence. The record originates from a study of blood T cell repertoires in COVID-19. Which cohort a participant joined came from the clinical history participants gave. Source study methods: The authors estimated nucleated cell counts from reference gene primer amplification. Method: immunoSEQ multiplex PCR; TCRdb's copy keeps in-frame clones and lacks some. That table gives V, J and clone size, and the DNA gave D and trimming. The repertoire holds roughly 200,000 clones, with 85% as singletons. V lost 3 bases and J lost 3, with 10 bases in between. The CDR3 covers 14 residues. Germline values: CDR1 KGHSH, CDR2 LQKENI.

Sequenced material: PBMCs or T cells enriched from blood (not recorded which). The chain couples TRBV18 to TRBJ2-3, with D maybe TRBD2 (6 bases). The sequence came from a man in his forties who had recovered from COVID-19. The CDR3 is CASSPPGVTDTQYF. The CDR3 region has the DNA TGTGCCAGCTCACCGCCGGGAGTAACAGATACGCAGTATTTT.